The entry that follows covers one T cell receptor beta chain sequence. What it recognizes is unknown. The source of the sample is a study of graft-versus-host responses after intestinal transplantation. At the level of the study: Transplant recipients had multivisceral, liver-intestinal, or isolated intestinal grafts. Every transplant recipient was induced with anti-thymocyte globulin, then maintained on tacrolimus and steroids for about 3 years. Study-level results: Early post-transplant declines in HvG were associated with peak levels of circulating GvH clones.

The CDR3 extends over 12 amino acids. Trimming shortened V by 6 bases and J by 8 bases, and 14 bases separated the two germline ends. The germline CDR1 and CDR2 sequences are SGHTS and YDEGEE. Using immunoSEQ multiplex PCR, the repertoire was profiled, and TCRdb retains in-frame clones only, with some absent. Among under 150,000 clones listed, roughly 96% were seen once. This specimen was unstimulated CD8+ T cells sorted from spleen or lymph node cells, taken before intestinal transplant. The genes are TRBV5-8 and TRBJ1-2, with D possibly matching TRBD1 (5 bases). The receptor comes from a human donor who received an intestinal transplant. The CDR3 sequence is CASTAYGDGYTF. DNA for the CDR3: TGTGCCAGCACCGCTTATGGGGACGGCTACACCTTC. Full variable domain (missing parts from reference TRBV5-8 and TRBJ1-2): EAGVTQSPTHLIKTRGQQATLRCSPISGHTSVYWYQQALGLGLQFLLWYDEGEERNRGNFPPRFSGRQFPNYSSELNVNALELEDSALYLCASTAYGDGYTFGSGTRLTVV.